The 16 T cell receptor beta chains below all came from one sample that was sequenced in a study of ipilimumab plus nivolumab after autologous stem cell transplantation. Clones were read by immunoSEQ multiplex PCR, and TCRdb kept only the in-frame ones, dropping some. The data contain 22,000 or so clones, roughly 74% of them seen just once; the ten biggest clones take up 20% to 25%. Sequenced material: PBMCs, taken in a trial of ipilimumab plus nivolumab as post-transplant consolidation. The receptors derive from a male donor with diffuse large B-cell lymphoma.

The genes are TRBV9 and TRBJ2-1, with TRBD2 as a possible D gene (5 bases). This CDR3 has 16 amino acids. Germline V gives CDR1 SGDLS, CDR2 YYNGEE. Trimming took off 4 bases at V and 0 bases at J, with 14 bases between the two ends. The CDR3 region is CASSSRTVSSYNEQFF. Here the CDR3 DNA reads TGTGCCAGCAGCTCGCGGACTGTTAGCTCCTACAATGAGCAGTTCTTC.

The chain couples TRBV28 to TRBJ2-5; D is uncertain. The tail of the sequence fits TRBJ2-7 better, so the J call may be wrong. The length of the CDR3 is 12 residues. CDR1 is MDHEN, CDR2 SYDVKM, per germline. The CDR3 here is CASSFAIYEQYF. The CDR3 region has the DNA TGTGCCAGCAGTTTTGCGATATACGAGCAGTACTTC.

The J gene is TRBJ2-5, the V gene TRBV5-1, with TRBD2 matching 11 bases. This CDR3 is built from 15 residues. Germline values: CDR1 SGHRS, CDR2 YFSETQ. The V segment lost 6 bases and the J segment 0 bases; nucleotides outside the gene matches: 4. DNA of the CDR3: TGCGCCAGCACCTGGACTAGCGGGCACCAAGAGACCCAGTACTTC. Amino acids: CASTWTSGHQETQYF.

The rearrangement uses TRBV2 and TRBJ1-3, with D maybe TRBD1 (6 bases). V was clipped by 1 base and J by 4 bases, with 11 bases between them. Germline CDR1 reads SNHLY; CDR2 reads FYNNEI. The CDR3 extends over 15 amino acids. CDR3 nucleotides: TGTGCCAGCAGTGAAGACGGGACAAGGGGAAACACCATATATTTT. Encoded protein: CASSEDGTRGNTIYF. The full variable domain, rest sourced from reference TRBV2 and TRBJ1-3, is EPEVTQTPSHQVTQMGQEVILRCVPISNHLYFYWYRQILGQKVEFLVSFYNNEISEKSEIFDDQFSVERPDGSNFTLKIRSTKLEDSAMYFCASSEDGTRGNTIYFGEGSWLTVV.

The chain recombines TRBV6-1 with TRBJ2-5, with D maybe TRBD1 (5 bases). The end of the DNA aligns better with TRBJ2-7, so the J call may be wrong. Looked up from germline, CDR1 is MNHNS and CDR2 is SASEGT. The CDR3 has 15 amino acids. CDR3 in DNA: TGTGCCAGCACTACTACAGGTGAGAGCTCCTACGAGCAGTACTTC. Translating it yields CASTTTGESSYEQYF.

The chain combines TRBV5-4 with TRBJ1-2; no clear D gene. The CDR3 loop spans 12 amino acids. The germline V gene has CDR1 SGHNT and CDR2 YYREEE (reference sequence). Trimming pared 0 bases from V and 7 bases from J, leaving 7 bases between. The CDR3 DNA follows: TGTGCCAGCAGCTTGGATCTGGTTGGCTACACCTTC. It is translated as CASSLDLVGYTF.

The sample holds a few counts of this clone. As DNA, the CDR3 is TGTGCCAGCAGCCTCCCGGTTCTATACAATGAGCAGTTCTTC. Protein: CASSLPVLYNEQFF. The chain employs TRBV11-3 and TRBJ2-1; D is uncertain. V was cut by 5 bases and J by 4 bases, with 12 bases left in between. The CDR3 is 14 residues long. From germline, CDR1 is SGHNT and CDR2 YENEEA.

The gene calls are TRBV27 and TRBJ2-7; D tentatively fits TRBD1 or TRBD2 (5 bases each). CDR1 and CDR2 from the germline V gene are MNHEY and SMNVEV (reference sequence). The CDR3 is 13 residues long. The V end was cut by 4 bases, the J end by 3 bases, with 10 bases between. Here the CDR3 reads CASSSGPNYEQYF. The CDR3 nucleotides are TGTGCCAGCAGTTCGGGGCCAAACTACGAGCAGTACTTC.

The chain combines TRBV11-3 with TRBJ1-4, with a tentative D call TRBD1 (5 bases). V was cut by 6 bases and J by 7 bases, with 15 bases left in between. From germline, CDR1 is SGHNT and CDR2 YENEEA. The CDR3 is 14 amino acids. CDR3 sequence: CASRAGPAGEKLFF. For the CDR3, the DNA is TGTGCCAGCAGGGCGGGGCCGGCCGGTGAAAAACTGTTTTTT.

J is TRBJ1-2 and V is TRBV18; TRBD1 might be the D (5 bases). Germline loops: CDR1 KGHSH, CDR2 LQKENI. The CDR3 runs 14 residues. Between the trimmed V and J ends, which lost 8 bases and 2 bases, there was a span of 15 bases. CDR3 region: CASTPTGVNYGYTF. CDR3 DNA: TGTGCCAGCACCCCCACGGGGGTGAACTATGGCTACACCTTC.

This sequence joins TRBV19 and TRBJ2-1; D is possibly TRBD2 (5 bases). CDR3 length: 14 amino acids. CDR1 is LNHDA and CDR2 is SQIVND in the germline V gene (reference sequence). V was trimmed by 5 bases and J by 6 bases, leaving 14 bases between them. The CDR3 bases are TGTGCCAGTAGTGCGCTCGGAGGCGGCAATGAGCAGTTCTTC. This translates into CASSALGGGNEQFF.

This sequence joins TRBV27 and TRBJ2-1; 8 positions agree with TRBD2. The V segment lost 5 bases and the J segment 8 bases; nucleotides outside the gene matches: 8. The CDR3 is 14 amino acids. CDR1 MNHEY and CDR2 SMNVEV come from the germline V gene (reference sequence). The CDR3 region has the DNA TGTGCCAGCAGTCGGGGGGGCAGTGTTTATGAGCAGTTCTTC. Translating it yields CASSRGGSVYEQFF.

The J gene is TRBJ2-2, the V gene TRBV10-1, with a tentative D call TRBD2 (6 bases). The CDR3 length is 14 residues. Trimming left V 2 bases short and J 7 bases short, with 11 bases between. CDR1 is WNHNN, CDR2 SYGVQD, per germline (reference sequence). CDR3 nucleotides: TGCGCCAGCAGTGAGCGGCTAGCGAACGGGGAGCTGTTTTTT. Its protein is CASSERLANGELFF.

This chain connects TRBV6-4 to TRBJ2-3, with D hard to call. The V end was cut by 0 bases, the J end by 3 bases, with 4 bases between. The CDR3 has 13 amino acids. Germline V gene sequence: CDR1 MRHNA, CDR2 SNTAGT. DNA of the CDR3: TGTGCCAGCAGTGACTCGACTACAGATACGCAGTATTTT. It encodes CASSDSTTDTQYF.

This clone was observed a few times. The germline gene is not matched at one end of the junction; a read error may be the cause. The gene calls are TRBV5-1 and TRBJ1-2; D is perhaps TRBD1 (5 bases). The CDR3 totals 13 residues. Germline assignment: CDR1 SGHRS and CDR2 YFSETQ. CDR3: CASTQGINDGYTF. The CDR3 DNA reads as TGCGCCAGCACTCAGGGTATTAACGATGGCTACACCTTC. The full variable domain, its missing parts supplied by reference TRBV5-1 and TRBJ1-2, is KAGVTQTPRYLIKTRGQQVTLSCSPISGHRSVSWYQQTPGQGLQFLFEYFSETQRNKGNFPGRFSGRQFSNSRSEMNVSTLELGDSALYLCASTQGINDGYTFGSGTRLTVV.

The chain links TRBV5-6 to TRBJ1-6, with TRBD1 identical over 8 bases. Germline lookup yields CDR1 SGHDT and CDR2 YYEEEE. V gave up 5 bases and J gave up 6 bases; unmatched junction bases: 7. This CDR3 contains 15 residues. The CDR3 region has the DNA TGTGCCAGCAGTGCTTCCGACAGGGGTAATTCACCCCTCCACTTT. Protein sequence: CASSASDRGNSPLHF.